The clone carrying this TCR beta chain was found a few times. Its antigen is undetermined. The read is 3 residues too short to cover the CDR3 end, so that end is filled in from the germline J gene. This sample was taken from a study of T cell clonality in common variable immunodeficiency. Study outcomes and limitations: Common variable immunodeficiency TCR beta sequences reportedly had fewer deletions and N-nucleotide insertions.

The CDR3 consists of 16 residues. CDR1 is MNHEY, CDR2 SVGEGT, per germline. Libraries were prepared by immunoSEQ multiplex PCR; TCRdb keeps only in-frame clonotypes and omits some of them. The sample was found to contain approximately 29,000 clones, and every one recurs. The chain combines TRBV6-2 or TRBV6-3 with TRBJ1-1; D may be TRBD1 (5 bases). The sequence came from a human donor with common variable immunodeficiency. Sequencing used peripheral blood mononuclear cells. The sequenced part of the CDR3 DNA is TGTGCCAGCATCTACTCCGGGCAGGGATCTCCGGGAGAA. Translation gives CASIYSGQGSPGE. The CDR3 in full is CASIYSGQGSPGEAFF.